These 27 T cell receptor beta chains were sequenced from one sample in a study of regulatory T cells in long-lasting Graves disease. Time point meaning: newly diagnosed GD, antithyroid drugs for less than 3 months. TCR sequences were obtained from RNA taken from PBMCs. Library construction for TCR beta used iRepertoire HTBI primers and Arm-PCR of CDR3 regions. MiXCR, run by TCRdb on the multiplex PCR reads, gives a single entry per CDR3 protein. Here the sample spans about 320,000 distinct CDR3 sequences, 18% being singletons. The sample consisted of peripheral blood mononuclear cells (PBMCs), taken at new diagnosis, from a patient treated with antithyroid drugs. These receptors originate from a female donor with Graves disease.

This clonotype was found many times. The gene calls are TRBV28 and TRBJ1-1; no clear D gene. The CDR3 is 14 residues long. CDR1 and CDR2 (germline): MDHEN, SYDVKM. The V end lost 5 bases, the J end lost 4 bases, and 14 bases lay between the germline ends. The CDR3 DNA reads TGTGCCAGCAGTCCCCTACAGCTTCCCACTGAAGCTTTCTTT. Encoded protein: CASSPLQLPTEAFF.

The chain joins TRBV11-2 to TRBJ2-3; TRBD2 aligns across 10 bases. The germline CDR1 and CDR2 sequences are SGHAT and FQNNGV. This CDR3 comprises 14 residues. V dropped 5 bases and J dropped 7; count of bases not matched to a gene: 6. CDR3 DNA: TGTGCCAGCAGCCCACGGACTAGCGGATATACGCAGTATTTT. Its protein product is CASSPRTSGYTQYF.

This clonotype was picked up many times. V gene TRBV5-4 combines with J gene TRBJ1-1, with a weak D call TRBD1 (5 bases). The CDR3 is 16 residues long. CDR1 is SGHNT, CDR2 YYREEE, per germline (reference sequence). The germline V and J ends were trimmed by 4 bases and 0 bases, with 16 bases remaining between them. Here the CDR3 reads CASSRAGRTMNTEAFF. CDR3 sequence (DNA): TGTGCCAGCAGCCGAGCGGGACGGACCATGAACACTGAAGCTTTCTTT.

This clonotype was counted many times. The gene calls are TRBV7-8 and TRBJ2-2; perhaps D is TRBD1 or TRBD2 (5 bases each). This CDR3 is 16 amino acids long. Between the trimmed V and J ends, which lost 2 bases and 7 bases, there was a span of 17 bases. Germline values: CDR1 SGHVS, CDR2 FQNEAQ. This CDR3 reads CASSLSGRVSSGELFF. DNA for the CDR3: TGTGCCAGCAGCTTATCGGGGCGGGTCTCTAGCGGGGAGCTGTTTTTT.

The sample holds one count of this clonotype. The chain links TRBV11-2 to TRBJ1-1, with 7 bases matching TRBD1. The CDR3 is 16 amino acids. Per germline, CDR1 SGHAT and CDR2 FQNNGV. The V gene end was trimmed by 1 base and the J gene end by 0 bases; junction bases not matched to a gene: 5. Written as DNA, the CDR3 is TGTGCCAGCAGCTTAGGGGACAGAACCATGAACACTGAAGCTTTCTTT. This translates into CASSLGDRTMNTEAFF.

The chain couples TRBV6-1 to TRBJ1-6; 7 nucleotides align to TRBD1. CDR3 length: 17 amino acids. V gave up 7 bases and J gave up 10 bases; unmatched junction bases: 19. Germline-derived CDR1 and CDR2 are MNHNS and SASEGT. The CDR3 sequence is CASKLSGQTLGGSPLHF. The CDR3 bases are TGTGCCAGCAAACTTTCGGGACAGACCCTAGGGGGGTCACCCCTCCACTTT.

This clonotype came up many times. This chain links TRBV12-3 or TRBV12-4 with TRBJ2-1; 14 bases line up with TRBD2. This CDR3 comprises 17 residues. J gave up 8 bases and V 7 bases, and 13 bases lay outside the gene matches. CDR3 sequence reads: CASIHRLAGGPRDEQFF. The CDR3 nucleotides are TGTGCCAGCATCCACCGACTAGCGGGAGGGCCCAGGGATGAGCAGTTCTTC.

This clonotype was counted a single time. Possible read error: a much larger clone is one base away. J is TRBJ2-1 and V is TRBV19; D gene ambiguous. The V gene's germline CDR1 is LNHDA and CDR2 SQIVND (reference sequence). V dropped 2 bases and J dropped 12 bases, with 14 bases sitting between them. This CDR3 has 13 amino acids. The CDR3 loop reads CASSISRVGWQFF. The CDR3 DNA reads as TGTGCCAGTAGTATAAGTAGAGTGGGGTGGCAGTTCTTC.

This chain links TRBV9 with TRBJ1-1; the D is unclear. The germline CDR1 and CDR2 sequences are SGDLS and YYNGEE. The CDR3 spans 13 residues. V lost 3 bases, J lost 4 bases, and 10 bases lay in between. This chain's CDR3 is CASSELRGTEAFF. Written as DNA, the CDR3 is TGTGCCAGCAGCGAACTACGGGGCACTGAAGCTTTCTTT.

This clonotype was recorded many times. DNA for the CDR3: TGCAGTGCTCCAAATGGACTAGCGGGTACCGGGGAGCTGTTTTTT. Translating gives CSAPNGLAGTGELFF. The chain uses TRBV20-1 and TRBJ2-2; TRBD2 matches at 11 bases. This CDR3 spans 15 amino acids. CDR1 is DFQATT and CDR2 is SNEGSKA in the germline V gene (reference sequence). The V segment lost 5 bases and the J segment 5 bases; nucleotides outside the gene matches: 7.

Points on this clonotype: Given a far larger clone just one base away, this is likely a sequencing read error. The genes are TRBV6-6 and TRBJ2-7, with a tentative D call TRBD1 (6 bases). This CDR3 contains 16 residues. The germline V gene has CDR1 MNHNY and CDR2 SVGAGI (reference sequence). The CDR3 here is CVSSYSSGGAAYEQYF. CDR3 nucleotides: TGTGTCAGCAGTTACTCGAGTGGGGGCGCCGCCTACGAGCAGTACTTC.

This clonotype was counted at least ten times. This chain joins TRBV25-1 and TRBJ2-2; D unclear. The CDR3 loop spans 12 amino acids. Trimming cost V 3 bases and J 4 bases, with 3 bases left between them. CDR1 is MGHDK, CDR2 SYGVNS, per germline. CDR3 region: CASSEITGELFF. In DNA form, the CDR3 reads TGTGCCAGCAGTGAGATCACCGGGGAGCTGTTTTTT.

This clonotype was seen repeatedly, ten times or more. V and J are TRBV28 and TRBJ1-2, with D possibly matching TRBD1 (6 bases). Trimming left V 1 base short and J 2 bases short, with 20 bases between. This CDR3 comprises 18 residues. Germline V CDR1 and CDR2: MDHEN, SYDVKM. The CDR3: CASSLSPAGAPKNYGYTF. CDR3 DNA: TGTGCCAGCAGTTTATCCCCAGCAGGGGCCCCTAAGAACTATGGCTACACCTTC.

This clonotype was counted many times. J is TRBJ2-1 and V is TRBV27, with D maybe TRBD2 (6 bases). The CDR3 loop spans 15 amino acids. V was shortened by 6 bases and J by 1 base, with 13 bases between the two germline ends. The germline V gene encodes CDR1 MNHEY and CDR2 SMNVEV (reference sequence). The CDR3 loop is CASSNPGGSYNEQFF. The CDR3, as DNA: TGTGCCAGCAGCAACCCCGGGGGATCCTACAATGAGCAGTTCTTC.

V usage is TRBV11-1 and J usage is TRBJ2-1, with D uncertain. Trimming left V 4 bases short and J 4 bases short, with 5 bases between. Germline-derived CDR1 and CDR2 are SGHAT and FQDESV (reference sequence). This CDR3 has 12 residues. The CDR3 loop reads CASSSIYNEQFF. Written as DNA, the CDR3 is TGTGCCAGCAGCTCAATATACAATGAGCAGTTCTTC.

This clonotype showed up many times. V gene TRBV27 combines with J gene TRBJ2-5, with 7 bases matching TRBD2. There are 16 residues in the CDR3. The V gene's germline CDR1 is MNHEY and CDR2 SMNVEV (reference sequence). The V segment lost 4 bases and the J segment 0 bases; nucleotides outside the gene matches: 8. The CDR3 DNA follows: TGTGCCAGCAGTTCATTAGCGGGTCCGTACCAAGAGACCCAGTACTTC. Translation: CASSSLAGPYQETQYF.

This clonotype was detected many times. The chain combines TRBV5-8 with TRBJ2-1; D might be TRBD1 (5 bases). Germline lookup yields CDR1 SGHTS and CDR2 YDEGEE. CDR3 length: 15 residues. Trimming removed 6 bases from V and 2 bases from J, with 15 bases in between. The CDR3 nucleotides read TGTGCCAGCATCCCGAAGGGGTGGGCCTACAATGAGCAGTTCTTC. Amino acid sequence: CASIPKGWAYNEQFF.

This clonotype has a count of ten or more. J is TRBJ2-1 and V is TRBV15, with a possible D match to TRBD2 (6 bases). The V gene lost 0 bases and the J gene lost 9 bases, with 9 bases spanning the gap. The CDR3 loop spans 13 amino acids. CDR1 and CDR2 from the germline V gene are LNHNV and YYDKDF (reference sequence). The DNA for the CDR3 is TGTGCCACCAGCAGAGATCCAGCGGGTGAGCAGTTCTTC. As protein: CATSRDPAGEQFF.

This clonotype appeared many times. The rearrangement uses TRBV12-3 or TRBV12-4 and TRBJ2-2; 9 bases are shared with TRBD1. Losses at the gene ends were 6 bases for V and 7 bases for J; bases not matched to a gene: 12. CDR3 length: 16 residues. CDR3 protein: CASRLTGGRQGGELFF. The CDR3 coding sequence is TGTGCCAGCAGACTGACAGGGGGGAGGCAAGGCGGGGAGCTGTTTTTT.

About this clonotype itself: It may be a read error: a sequence one base away is much more abundant. The chain links TRBV18 to TRBJ2-1; D gene ambiguous. The ends were cut back, 3 bases at V and 9 bases at J, with 18 bases in the middle. CDR1 KGHSH and CDR2 LQKENI come from the germline V gene. The CDR3 length is 15 residues. The CDR3 nucleotides are TGTGCCAGCTCACCCGAGTGGGCGGAAGTTCCTGAGCAGTTCTTC. Its protein product is CASSPEWAEVPEQFF.

A word on this clonotype: One base separates it from a far larger clone, so it is likely a read error. This chain links TRBV12-3 or TRBV12-4 with TRBJ2-5; D is uncertain. The closer fit of TRBJ2-3 to the DNA end suggests the J call may be wrong. The length of the CDR3 is 16 residues. CDR3 residues: CASTLVASQNTDAQYF. The CDR3 region has the DNA TGTGCCAGCACCCTCGTGGCTAGTCAAAACACAGATGCGCAGTATTTT.

This clonotype was observed a handful of times. Just one base apart from a much larger clone, this may be a read error. V usage is TRBV28 and J usage is TRBJ2-5; 7 nucleotides align to TRBD1. There are 12 residues in the CDR3. CDR1 and CDR2 (germline): MDHEN, SYDVKM. Trimming cost V 9 bases and J 5 bases; bases outside gene matches: 6. The CDR3 here is CASPCRGETQYF. The CDR3 nucleotides are TGTGCCAGTCCGTGCAGGGGGGAGACCCAGTACTTC.

At least ten counts were recorded for this clonotype. The rearrangement links TRBV5-5 to TRBJ1-1; no firm D call. From germline, CDR1 is SGHKS and CDR2 YYEKEE (reference sequence). Between the trimmed V and J ends, which lost 0 bases and 5 bases, there was a span of 11 bases. This CDR3 has 14 amino acids. The CDR3, as DNA: TGTGCCAGCAGCTTGGTGTACTCATCAACTGAAGCTTTCTTT. This gives the protein CASSLVYSSTEAFF.

This clonotype was seen ten or more times. This sequence joins TRBV3-1 and TRBJ1-2, with TRBD1 matching 7 bases. V shed 3 bases and J 2 bases; nucleotides not matched to a gene: 6. In germline, CDR1 is LGHDT, CDR2 YNNKEL (reference sequence). This CDR3 is 15 amino acids long. The CDR3 DNA follows: TGTGCCAGCAGCCAGTCATTACAGGGGAACTATGGCTACACCTTC. This sequence encodes CASSQSLQGNYGYTF.

This clonotype was detected ten times or more. The gene calls are TRBV2 and TRBJ2-7; 8 bases align to TRBD1. Germline V gene lookup returns CDR1 SNHLY and CDR2 FYNNEI. The CDR3 loop spans 15 amino acids. Trimming removed 10 bases from V and 2 bases from J; junction bases left unmatched: 13. The CDR3 DNA reads TGTGCCACCACGAGGGGGACAGGCCTCACCTACGAGCAGTACTTC. Its translation is CATTRGTGLTYEQYF.

This clonotype was found many times. The V call is TRBV6-1, the J call TRBJ2-1; D is possibly TRBD1 (6 bases). Germline lookup yields CDR1 MNHNS and CDR2 SASEGT. Trimming left V 1 base short and J 8 bases short, with 18 bases between. This CDR3 has 16 residues. CDR3 residues: CASSEGNRVTVHEQFF. The CDR3 DNA is TGTGCCAGCAGTGAAGGAAACAGGGTTACGGTCCATGAGCAGTTCTTC.

The rearrangement links TRBV2 to TRBJ1-3; a weak D match, TRBD1 (5 bases). Germline assignment: CDR1 SNHLY and CDR2 FYNNEI. V gave up 7 bases and J gave up 0 bases, with 10 bases separating them. The CDR3 runs to 14 residues. CDR3 protein: CASTRGHSGNTIYF. CDR3 nucleotides: TGTGCCAGCACACGGGGCCACTCTGGAAACACCATATATTTT.